The clone carrying this TCR beta chain was counted at least ten times. PCR involved 60 Vbeta and 13 Jbeta primers. Libraries were prepared by immunoSEQ multiplex PCR; TCRdb keeps only in-frame clonotypes and omits some of them. The table records around 140,000 clones, approximately 10% of them present only once. The CDR3 totals 15 residues. The germline V gene encodes CDR1 SGHRS and CDR2 YFSETQ. The trim removed 4 bases at V and 6 bases at J, leaving 9 bases unmatched. The data originate from a study of cytomegalovirus exposure and HLA in healthy donors. This TCR was sampled from a woman aged 40 to 50 in good health and CMV-seropositive. The rearrangement uses TRBV5-1 and TRBJ2-7; 11 bases map to TRBD1. Material: PBMCs. In DNA, the CDR3 is TGCGCCAGCAGCCCGCGGGGGACAGGGGGTACCGAGCAGTACTTC. Protein product: CASSPRGTGGTEQYF.